The next 16 T cell receptor beta chains were all read from a single sample in a study of siplizumab effects on memory and regulatory T cells. Measured with immunoSEQ multiplex PCR; TCRdb has only the in-frame clones, and not every one. This sample has just over 50,000 clones, with under 98% found just once. Material: naive CD4+ T cells sorted from blood. Source of these receptors: a human donor in good health.

This clone has a handful of counts. Other DNA sequences from this sample encode an identical CDR3 as well. The gene calls are TRBV5-1 and TRBJ2-2; no reliable D call. Per the germline V gene, CDR1 is SGHRS and CDR2 is YFSETQ. Trimming removed 4 bases from V and 2 bases from J, with 3 bases in between. The CDR3 sequence is 12 residues long. The CDR3 nucleotides are TGCGCCAGCAGCCCTAACACCGGGGAGCTGTTTTTT. It is translated as CASSPNTGELFF.

J is TRBJ1-2 and V is TRBV11-3; 7 bases match TRBD1. The germline CDR1 and CDR2 sequences are SGHNT and YENEEA. Germline trimming cut 0 bases from V and 7 bases from J; bases unmatched to any gene: 5. The CDR3 consists of 14 residues. CDR3 protein: CASSLEGRGSGYTF. The CDR3 DNA sequence: TGTGCCAGCAGCTTAGAAGGCAGGGGGAGTGGCTACACCTTC.

The chain has TRBV9 and TRBJ2-1, with 8 bases matching TRBD2. V dropped 0 bases and J dropped 3; count of bases not matched to a gene: 2. The CDR3 sequence is 15 residues long. Per germline, CDR1 SGDLS and CDR2 YYNGEE. The CDR3 DNA sequence: TGTGCCAGCAGCGTAGGAGCGGGGGACTACAATGAGCAGTTCTTC. It encodes CASSVGAGDYNEQFF. Variable domain in full (rest from reference TRBV9 and TRBJ2-1): DSGVTQTPKHLITATGQRVTLRCSPRSGDLSVYWYQQSLDQGLQFLIQYYNGEERAKGNILERFSAQQFPDLHSELNLSSLELGDSALYFCASSVGAGDYNEQFFGPGTRLTVL.

The chain couples TRBV7-2 to TRBJ2-5; 13 bases map to TRBD2. The V segment lost 1 base and the J segment 1 base; nucleotides outside the gene matches: 3. The CDR3 loop spans 17 amino acids. CDR1 and CDR2 from the germline V gene are SGHTA and FQGNSA. This CDR3 is CASSLVGTSGTQETQYF. CDR3 nucleotides: TGTGCCAGCAGCTTAGTAGGGACTAGCGGGACCCAAGAGACCCAGTACTTC.

The rearrangement joins TRBV27 to TRBJ1-5; perhaps TRBD1 as D (5 bases). Germline V lookup: CDR1 MNHEY, CDR2 SMNVEV (reference sequence). This CDR3 is built from 16 residues. Trimming removed 1 base at V and 2 bases at J, with 12 bases between. CDR3 nucleotide sequence: TGTGCCAGCAGTTTATTGGGGGGTTTGGGCAATCAGCCCCAGCATTTT. This translates into CASSLLGGLGNQPQHF.

The CDR3 DNA sequence: TGTGCCAGCTCACCCCTCGGGCAGGGTCTAGGGGATGGCTACACCTTC. It translates to CASSPLGQGLGDGYTF. The chain links TRBV18 to TRBJ1-2; tentatively, D is TRBD1 (5 bases). V gave up 3 bases and J gave up 6 bases, with 20 bases separating them. Germline V gene lookup returns CDR1 KGHSH and CDR2 LQKENI. This CDR3 comprises 16 residues.

The chain is built from TRBV15 and TRBJ2-5; no clear D. In germline, CDR1 is LNHNV, CDR2 YYDKDF (reference sequence). This CDR3 is built from 12 residues. V lost 8 bases, J lost 5 bases, and 12 bases lay in between. The CDR3 bases are TGTGCCACCGATAAAGTGGGGGAGACCCAGTACTTC. Translation gives CATDKVGETQYF.

This chain uses TRBV7-2 with TRBJ2-1; D might be TRBD1 (8 bases). V lost 5 bases to trimming and J lost 8 bases, with 19 bases between them. CDR3 length equals 15 residues. CDR1 and CDR2 from the germline V gene are SGHTA and FQGNSA. CDR3 sequence (DNA): TGTGCCAGCAGCCCAAACAGGGGGGGCTGGGATGAGCAGTTCTTC. This gives the protein CASSPNRGGWDEQFF. Full variable domain (missing parts from reference TRBV7-2 and TRBJ2-1): GAGVSQSPSNKVTEKGKDVELRCDPISGHTALYWYRQSLGQGLEFLIYFQGNSAPDKSGLPSDRFSAERTGGSVSTLTIQRTQQEDSAVYLCASSPNRGGWDEQFFGPGTRLTVL.

This chain uses TRBV5-4 with TRBJ1-1; D is uncertain. V lost 0 bases to trimming and J lost 2 bases, with 5 bases between them. The germline CDR1 and CDR2 sequences are SGHNT and YYREEE (reference sequence). There are 13 residues in the CDR3. The CDR3 coding sequence is TGTGCCAGCAGCTTGGTGAGAAACACTGAAGCTTTCTTT. This gives the protein CASSLVRNTEAFF.

The rearrangement joins TRBV14 to TRBJ2-5; D is ambiguous. The CDR3 extends over 18 amino acids. Germline V gene sequence: CDR1 SGHDN, CDR2 FVKESK. V shed 0 bases and J shed 0 bases, with 17 bases lying between them. CDR3 coding DNA: TGTGCCAGCAGCCAAGACGAGTGGACCGGTCCGTACCAAGAGACCCAGTACTTC. This encodes CASSQDEWTGPYQETQYF.

The chain joins TRBV4-1 to TRBJ2-7; TRBD2 matches 11 bases. Trimming took 0 bases from V and 7 from J; bases not matched to a gene: 11. Germline V gene data show CDR1 as MGHRA and CDR2 as YSYEKL. This CDR3 is 17 amino acids long. The DNA of the CDR3 is TGCGCCAGCAGCCAAGAGGGGGTACTAGCGGGAGTGAAAGAGCAGTACTTC. It is translated as CASSQEGVLAGVKEQYF.

The chain uses TRBV5-4 and TRBJ1-2; 9 bases fit TRBD1. The V segment lost 4 bases and the J segment 6 bases; nucleotides outside the gene matches: 10. Germline CDR1 is SGHNT and CDR2 is YYREEE (reference sequence). The CDR3 contains 15 residues. CDR3 nucleotide sequence: TGTGCCAGCAGCATACAGGGGGCGGTTTGGGATGGCTACACCTTC. This codes for CASSIQGAVWDGYTF.

On this clone: A read error may account for a junction end that differs from germline. The gene calls are TRBV18 and TRBJ2-5; D not certain. In germline, CDR1 is KGHSH, CDR2 LQKENI. The CDR3 extends over 15 amino acids. For the CDR3, the DNA is TGTGTCAGCTCACGAAACCAAGAGTACCAAGAGACCCAGTACTTC. It specifies CVSSRNQEYQETQYF.

The chain recombines TRBV7-2 with TRBJ2-1, with 11 bases matching TRBD2. Looked up from germline, CDR1 is SGHTA and CDR2 is FQGNSA. V trimming: 5 bases; J trimming: 7 bases; junction bases outside the gene matches: 4. The CDR3 length is 14 residues. The CDR3 sequence: CASSAGTSGNEQFF. CDR3 nucleotides: TGTGCCAGCAGCGCCGGGACTAGCGGAAATGAGCAGTTCTTC.

The chain combines TRBV15 with TRBJ2-7; D is possibly TRBD1 (5 bases). Germline V gene lookup returns CDR1 LNHNV and CDR2 YYDKDF (reference sequence). The CDR3 spans 13 residues. V was shortened by 0 bases and J by 3 bases, with 6 bases between the two germline ends. The chain's CDR3 is CATSRDQGYEQYF. CDR3 sequence (DNA): TGTGCCACCAGCAGAGATCAGGGCTACGAGCAGTACTTC. Filled out from reference TRBV15 and TRBJ2-7, the complete variable domain reads DAMVIQNPRYQVTQFGKPVTLSCSQTLNHNVMYWYQQKSSQAPKLLFHYYDKDFNNEADTPDNFQSRRPNTSFCFLDIRSPGLGDTAMYLCATSRDQGYEQYFGPGTRLTVT.

This clone was seen once. The chain has TRBV4-3 and TRBJ1-5; TRBD1 agrees at 8 bases. Germline CDR1 is LGHNA and CDR2 is YSLEER. The length of the CDR3 is 19 residues. The J segment lost 7 bases and the V segment lost 1 base, leaving 18 bases of the junction unmatched. CDR3 amino acids: CASSQAIAGTGFPHQPQHF. The CDR3 bases are TGCGCCAGCAGCCAAGCAATCGCCGGGACAGGATTCCCCCACCAGCCCCAGCATTTT.